This T cell receptor (beta chain) was sequenced during a study of Ad26.COV2.S vaccination and SARS-CoV-2 variants. About the research overall: The vaccine Ad26.COV2.S was put into the muscle once, or twice with 56 days between.

About this clone itself: Its matching antigen is unknown.

Study-wide results and caveats: Estimates derived from TCR breadth and depth analyses may have underestimated total T cell responses.

Assay used: immunoSEQ multiplex PCR; TCRdb lists only in-frame clones, some missing. The sample contains 450,000 to 550,000 clones, around 89% of which appear only once. Treatment meaning: around 19 received Ad26.COV2.S at low or high dose, single or two shots; roughly 5 received placebo; per-sample allocation not given. Samples came from day 63 after the first vaccine or placebo injection. This CDR3 is built from 20 residues. The V and J genes are TRBV12-2 and TRBJ1-2; the table gives TRBD1 as D, unverified against the DNA. TRBV12-2 is annotated as a pseudogene. The sequence came from a person aged 18-60 years who received the Ad26.COV2.S COVID-19 vaccine or a placebo. This sample comprised peripheral blood, obtained in a trial of Ad26.COV2.S vaccine versus placebo. The CDR3 is CASRWLKATGQGDKTCGYTF. CDR3 bases: TGTGCAAGTCGCTGGCTTAAGGCCACGGGACAGGGGGATAAAACGTGTGGCTACACCTTC.